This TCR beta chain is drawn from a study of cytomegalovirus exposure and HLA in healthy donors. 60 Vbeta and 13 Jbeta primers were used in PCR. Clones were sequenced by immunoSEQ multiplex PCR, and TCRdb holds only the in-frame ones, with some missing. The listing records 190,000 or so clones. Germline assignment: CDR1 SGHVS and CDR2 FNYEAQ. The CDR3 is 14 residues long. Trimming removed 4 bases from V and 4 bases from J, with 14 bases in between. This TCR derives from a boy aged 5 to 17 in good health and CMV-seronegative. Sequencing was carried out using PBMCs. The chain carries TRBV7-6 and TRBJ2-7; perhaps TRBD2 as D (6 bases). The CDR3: CASSSSAREYEQYF. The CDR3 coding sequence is TGTGCCAGCAGCTCTAGCGCCCGCGAATACGAGCAGTACTTC.